This T cell receptor beta chain was sequenced in a study of control samples from healthy donors and cancer patients (dated by TCRdb to 2018 to 2020). The CDR3 holds 17 amino acids from the cysteine to the phenylalanine. CDR3 DNA only is kept here, 51 bases in frame from base 1. The germline V gene (reference sequence) sets CDR1 to DFQATT and CDR2 to SNEGSKA. For this chain, trimming is 3 bases at the V end and 1 base at the J end, and the number of junction bases without a gene match is 14. Library construction relied on the immunoSEQ multiplex PCR assay. What TCRdb holds here is the immuneACCESS table cut down to in-frame rearrangements. Part of the clones is not present; checked against another copy, under half of the missing clones reflect an unresolved V gene, and the others are unexplained. For this sample there are 350,000 to 450,000 clones; 75% to 95% appear just once. Clones ranked in the top ten supply 5% to 8% of the sample.

With respect to this clone: The target of this receptor is not known. Per-base quality was not reported, and no clone a single base away is much larger than it.

The chain joins TRBV20-1 to TRBJ1-1; 7 central bases correspond to TRBD1. Sequenced: PBMCs. This clonotype was obtained from a man in his forties with head and neck cancer. The CDR3: CSASRPGQRTKNTEAFF. The nucleotides read TGCAGTGCTAGTCGCCCGGGACAGCGTACGAAGAACACTGAAGCTTTCTTT.